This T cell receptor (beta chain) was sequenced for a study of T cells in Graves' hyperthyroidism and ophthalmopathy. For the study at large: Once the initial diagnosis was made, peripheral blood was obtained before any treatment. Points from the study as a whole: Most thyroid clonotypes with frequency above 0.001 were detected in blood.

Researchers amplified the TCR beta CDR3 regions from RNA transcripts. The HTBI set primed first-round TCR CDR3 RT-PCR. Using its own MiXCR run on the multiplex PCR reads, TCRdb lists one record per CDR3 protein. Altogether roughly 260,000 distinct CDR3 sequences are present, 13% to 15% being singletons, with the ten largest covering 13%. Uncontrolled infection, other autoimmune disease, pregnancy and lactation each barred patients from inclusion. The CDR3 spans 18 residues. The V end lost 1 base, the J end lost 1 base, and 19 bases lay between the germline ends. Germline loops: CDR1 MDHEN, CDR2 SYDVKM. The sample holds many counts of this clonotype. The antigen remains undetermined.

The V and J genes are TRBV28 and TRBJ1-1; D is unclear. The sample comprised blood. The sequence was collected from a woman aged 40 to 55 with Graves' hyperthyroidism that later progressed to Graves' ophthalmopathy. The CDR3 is CASSLYATDPLGNTEAFF. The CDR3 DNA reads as TGTGCCAGCAGTTTATACGCGACGGACCCTCTGGGGAACACTGAAGCTTTCTTT.